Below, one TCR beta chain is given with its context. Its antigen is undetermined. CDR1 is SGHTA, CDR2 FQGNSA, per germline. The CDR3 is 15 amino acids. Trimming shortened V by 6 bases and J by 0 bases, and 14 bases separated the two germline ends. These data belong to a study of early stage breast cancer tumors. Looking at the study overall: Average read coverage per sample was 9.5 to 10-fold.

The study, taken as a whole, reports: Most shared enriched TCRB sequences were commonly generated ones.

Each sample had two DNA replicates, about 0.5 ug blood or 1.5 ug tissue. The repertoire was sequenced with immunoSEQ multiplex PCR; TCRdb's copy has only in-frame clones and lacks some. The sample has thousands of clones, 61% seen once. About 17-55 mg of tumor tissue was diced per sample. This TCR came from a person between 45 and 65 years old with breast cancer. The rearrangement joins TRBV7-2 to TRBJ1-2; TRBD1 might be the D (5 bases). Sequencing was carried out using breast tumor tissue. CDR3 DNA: TGTGCCAGCAGTCACCCGGGACCCACTAACTATGGCTACACCTTC. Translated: CASSHPGPTNYGYTF.